Given below is one TCR beta chain in context. Its matching antigen is unknown. These data belong to a study of STAT5B mutations in CD4+ large granular lymphocyte leukemia. Study-wide results and limits: Compared with healthy controls (2/35), patient top clones favored TRBV06 (8/27).

Sequencing was at survey level. Data came from immunoSEQ multiplex PCR; TCRdb stores just in-frame clones and leaves some out. The sample holds some 34,000 clones, around 74% seen once. The CDR3 sequence is 15 residues long. The junction had 8 bases not matched to a gene; V was cut back by 4 bases and J by 7 bases. The V gene's germline CDR1 is LNHNV and CDR2 YYDKDF (reference sequence). The TCR comes from a human donor in good health. The chain recombines TRBV15 with TRBJ2-1; the match to TRBD1 covers 9 bases. The sample consisted of CD4+ T cells from blood buffy coats. CDR3 nucleotide sequence: TGTGCCACCAGCACCCGACAGGGGGGAATTAATGAGCAGTTCTTC. It is translated as CATSTRQGGINEQFF.